Presented here are 15 T cell receptor beta chains from one specimen sequenced in a study of T cells after yellow fever vaccination. TCRdb re-analysed the 5' RACE reads in MiXCR, keeping a single row per CDR3 protein. The top ten clones hold around 17% of a sample with some 390,000 distinct CDR3 sequences, approximately 19% of them seen once. Source: PBMCs, taken before the yellow fever booster vaccination. The origin of the receptors is a man aged 18 to 29 who received the YFV17D yellow fever vaccine.

The rearrangement links TRBV10-3 to TRBJ2-3, with TRBD2 matching over 13 bases. Per germline, CDR1 ENHRY and CDR2 SYGVKD. V lost 6 bases and J lost 3; bases outside the gene matches: 9. The CDR3 runs to 17 residues. CDR3 bases: TGTGCCATCAGAGGACTAGCGGGGGCCGGGGGGACAGATACGCAGTATTTT. This encodes CAIRGLAGAGGTDTQYF.

This chain joins TRBV19 and TRBJ1-1, with TRBD1 identical over 8 bases. This CDR3 region has 15 residues. Unmatched junction bases numbered 9, after V lost 5 bases and J lost 4 bases. CDR1 and CDR2 (germline): LNHDA, SQIVND (reference sequence). The CDR3 DNA reads as TGTGCCAGTAGTCTACAACAGGGGGGCGGCACTGAAGCTTTCTTT. Amino acids: CASSLQQGGGTEAFF.

This rearrangement joins TRBV7-6 to TRBJ2-5; D gene ambiguous. The CDR3 has 13 amino acids. Germline V gives CDR1 SGHVS, CDR2 FNYEAQ. The V and J ends lost 7 bases and 2 bases respectively, with 11 bases between them. CDR3 coding DNA: TGTGCCAGCACGTTCAGGCAACAAGAGACCCAGTACTTC. Translation gives CASTFRQQETQYF.

CDR3 nucleotide sequence: TGTGCCACCAGCAGAGAAATAAATGAGCAGTTCTTC. This encodes CATSREINEQFF. The rearrangement uses TRBV15 and TRBJ2-1; D unresolved. Germline CDR1 is LNHNV and CDR2 is YYDKDF (reference sequence). The CDR3 is 12 amino acids. V was trimmed by 0 bases and J by 7 bases, leaving 4 bases between them.

This clonotype has just a few counts. The CDR3 nucleotides read TGCGCCAGCAGCACCCAGAAGTTCACAGATACGCAGTATTTT. Translation gives CASSTQKFTDTQYF. This chain uses TRBV5-1 with TRBJ2-3; no clear D gene. Germline-derived CDR1 and CDR2 are SGHRS and YFSETQ. This CDR3 is 14 amino acids long. Trimming stripped 4 bases from V and 2 bases from J, with 11 bases between.

The chain uses TRBV5-1 and TRBJ1-2, with 7 bases identical to TRBD1. This CDR3 is 15 amino acids long. The V segment lost 0 bases and the J segment 1 base; nucleotides outside the gene matches: 3. Germline CDR1 is SGHRS and CDR2 is YFSETQ. The CDR3 sequence is CASSLDRGFNYGYTF. DNA of the CDR3: TGCGCCAGCAGCTTGGACAGGGGCTTTAACTATGGCTACACCTTC.

This chain connects TRBV7-3 to TRBJ2-2, with D tentatively TRBD1 (6 bases). Looked up from germline, CDR1 is SGHTA and CDR2 is FQGTGA. Trimming left V 2 bases short and J 7 bases short, with 20 bases between. The CDR3 loop spans 17 amino acids. In nucleotides, the CDR3 is TGTGCCAGCAGCTTATTCCACACGGACAGTTTCCTCGGGGAGCTGTTTTTT. Amino acid sequence: CASSLFHTDSFLGELFF.

In this sample, this clonotype turned up once. The chain has TRBV5-1 and TRBJ1-5, with a tentative D call TRBD1 (6 bases). Germline lookup yields CDR1 SGHRS and CDR2 YFSETQ. This CDR3 comprises 14 residues. With 4 bases removed from V and 8 bases from J, the gap between germline ends came to 16 bases. The CDR3 region is CASSPGHQEEPQHF. CDR3 DNA sequence: TGCGCCAGCAGCCCGGGACATCAGGAGGAGCCCCAGCATTTT.

The chain joins TRBV18 to TRBJ2-2; 7 bases line up with TRBD1. Losses at the gene ends were 6 bases for V and 7 bases for J; bases not matched to a gene: 5. Per the germline V gene, CDR1 is KGHSH and CDR2 is LQKENI. CDR3 length equals 13 residues. The CDR3 protein is CASSPGQDGELFF. The DNA of the CDR3 is TGTGCCAGCTCTCCCGGACAGGACGGGGAGCTGTTTTTT.

V is TRBV6-2 or TRBV6-3 and J is TRBJ1-1; D might be TRBD1 (6 bases). CDR3 length: 14 amino acids. V was trimmed by 10 bases and J by 0 bases, leaving 15 bases between them. In germline, CDR1 is MNHEY, CDR2 SVGEGT. The CDR3 DNA reads TGTGCCACCAGGACAGCCCTGCTGAACACTGAAGCTTTCTTT. Translating it yields CATRTALLNTEAFF.

The V call is TRBV6-5, the J call TRBJ2-1, with D perhaps TRBD2 (6 bases). Trimming pared 7 bases from V and 0 bases from J, leaving 10 bases between. Germline-derived CDR1 and CDR2 are MNHEY and SVGAGI. The CDR3 runs to 14 residues. The CDR3 region has the DNA TGTGCCAGCAAGGAGGGGCCCTCCTACAATGAGCAGTTCTTC. This gives the protein CASKEGPSYNEQFF.

Only a few counts were recorded for this clonotype. CDR3 protein: CASSEAPAGGADTQYF. The CDR3 nucleotides read TGTGCCAGCAGTGAAGCCCCAGCGGGGGGCGCAGATACGCAGTATTTT. The chain employs TRBV6-1 and TRBJ2-3; TRBD2 aligns across 9 bases. This CDR3 comprises 16 residues. Germline V lookup: CDR1 MNHNS, CDR2 SASEGT. Trimming took 0 bases from V and 4 from J; bases not matched to a gene: 5.

This clonotype has only a few counts. The chain recombines TRBV7-7 with TRBJ2-5; D uncertain. V gave up 5 bases and J gave up 0 bases, with 7 bases separating them. Germline CDR1 reads SSHAT; CDR2 reads FNYEAQ (reference sequence). The CDR3 is 13 residues long. Here the CDR3 reads CASSADYQETQYF. CDR3 bases: TGTGCCAGCAGCGCAGACTACCAAGAGACCCAGTACTTC.

This clonotype was seen more than once but under ten times. V is TRBV20-1 and J is TRBJ2-1, with 9 nucleotides matching TRBD2. The trim removed 6 bases at V and 5 bases at J, leaving 14 bases unmatched. The CDR3 extends over 16 amino acids. Germline lookup yields CDR1 DFQATT and CDR2 SNEGSKA (reference sequence). The CDR3 DNA follows: TGCAGTGCCTTAGCCCCCTCGGCGGGGGGGGACAATGAGCAGTTCTTC. Translation: CSALAPSAGGDNEQFF.

The CDR3 bases are TGTGCCAGCAGCCTCTTACCGGGACAGGGGTTATATGGAAACACCATATATTTT. Amino acid sequence: CASSLLPGQGLYGNTIYF. V usage is TRBV7-9 and J usage is TRBJ1-3, with 10 bases identical to TRBD1. V shed 5 bases and J 3 bases; nucleotides not matched to a gene: 13. CDR3 length: 18 residues. Germline values: CDR1 SEHNR, CDR2 FQNEAQ (reference sequence). The full variable domain, completed using reference TRBV7-9 and TRBJ1-3, is DTGVSQNPRHKITKRGQNVTFRCDPISEHNRLYWYRQTLGQGPEFLTYFQNEAQLEKSRLLSDRFSAERPKGSFSTLEIQRTEQGDSAMYLCASSLLPGQGLYGNTIYFGEGSWLTVV.